Many counts were recorded for the clone carrying this TCR beta chain. What it binds is unknown. Germline V gene data show CDR1 as SQVTM and CDR2 as ANQGSEA. V lost 7 bases and J lost 5; bases outside the gene matches: 6. This CDR3 has 13 residues. These data originate in a study of T cells after yellow fever vaccination. The study's findings and limits: Though weaker, the secondary response peaked faster, on day 5 versus 15.

Template switching by 5'RACE produced TCR cDNA, adding a universal primer site and UMIs. TCRdb re-called the 5' RACE reads with MiXCR, one entry per CDR3 protein. The sample yields some 560,000 distinct CDR3 sequences, approximately 16% seen once. V usage is TRBV29-1 and J usage is TRBJ2-5; 11 bases match TRBD1. The sequence came from a man between 18 and 29 years old who received the YFV17D yellow fever vaccine. Sample: PBMCs, taken less than 6 days after the first yellow fever vaccination. In DNA, the CDR3 is TGCAGCGCCTGGACAGGGGGCCTGGAGACCCAGTACTTC. Translation: CSAWTGGLETQYF.